This TCR beta chain was profiled in a study of T cells in Graves' hyperthyroidism and ophthalmopathy. The J segment lost 7 bases and the V segment lost 4 bases, leaving 11 bases of the junction unmatched. Per the germline V gene, CDR1 is KGHSH and CDR2 is LQKENI. CDR3 length: 15 amino acids. Researchers amplified the TCR beta CDR3 regions from RNA transcripts. HTBI primers were the set used in a first-round RT-PCR of the TCR CDR3. TCRdb called the multiplex PCR reads again in MiXCR, with one record for every CDR3 protein. The sample contains under 350,000 distinct CDR3 sequences, approximately 18% of which appear only once. This clonotype was observed many times. Its specificity is unknown. Study-level points and caveats: From stable hyperthyroidism, ophthalmopathy was set apart by a 13 V-J model.

Hyperthyroidism patients were newly diagnosed, had disease duration under 2 months, and were aged 18 to 65 years. The rearrangement joins TRBV18 to TRBJ2-3; TRBD1 agrees at 7 bases. Sequencing input: blood. The TCR sequence derives from a woman in her 50s with Graves' hyperthyroidism. The CDR3 DNA reads as TGTGCCAGCTCACTGGGGCAGGGGGAAGGAAATACGCAGTATTTT. As protein: CASSLGQGEGNTQYF.